This TCR beta chain was identified during a study of cytomegalovirus exposure and HLA in healthy donors. Study-wide results and limits: HLA restriction was apparent for most CMV-associated TCR beta chains in a later analysis.

In germline, CDR1 is SGDLS, CDR2 YYNGEE. V lost 0 bases and J 3 bases, leaving 13 bases between the germline ends. The CDR3 loop spans 15 amino acids. The PCR contained 60 Vbeta and 13 Jbeta primers. Profiled with immunoSEQ multiplex PCR; TCRdb holds only in-frame clones, not every one. Of 150,000 to 170,000 clones detected, approximately 77% appear once; the ten largest clones hold over 1.3%. This clone was found a few times. Its specificity is not known. The V and J genes are TRBV9 and TRBJ2-7; D might be TRBD1 (6 bases). Sequenced sample: PBMCs. The source of this sequence is a man between 18 and 35 years old in good health and CMV-seronegative. CDR3 region: CASSVGDTTNYEQYF. The DNA for the CDR3 is TGTGCCAGCAGCGTAGGGGACACGACAAACTACGAGCAGTACTTC.